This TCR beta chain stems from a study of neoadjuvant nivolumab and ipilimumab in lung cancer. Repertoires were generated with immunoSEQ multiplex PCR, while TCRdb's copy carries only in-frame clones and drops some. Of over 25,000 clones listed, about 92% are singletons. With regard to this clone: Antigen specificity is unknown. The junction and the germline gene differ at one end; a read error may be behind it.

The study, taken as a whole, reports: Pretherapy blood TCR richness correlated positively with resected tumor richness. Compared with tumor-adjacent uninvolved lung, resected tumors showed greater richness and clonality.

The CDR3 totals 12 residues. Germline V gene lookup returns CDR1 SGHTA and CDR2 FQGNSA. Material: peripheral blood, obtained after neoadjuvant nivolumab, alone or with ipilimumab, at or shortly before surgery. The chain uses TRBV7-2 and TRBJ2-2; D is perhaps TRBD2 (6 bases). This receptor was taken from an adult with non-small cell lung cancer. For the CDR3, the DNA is TGTGCCAGCGGCTTAGCGGCCTCCGAGCTGTTTTTT. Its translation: CASGLAASELFF.